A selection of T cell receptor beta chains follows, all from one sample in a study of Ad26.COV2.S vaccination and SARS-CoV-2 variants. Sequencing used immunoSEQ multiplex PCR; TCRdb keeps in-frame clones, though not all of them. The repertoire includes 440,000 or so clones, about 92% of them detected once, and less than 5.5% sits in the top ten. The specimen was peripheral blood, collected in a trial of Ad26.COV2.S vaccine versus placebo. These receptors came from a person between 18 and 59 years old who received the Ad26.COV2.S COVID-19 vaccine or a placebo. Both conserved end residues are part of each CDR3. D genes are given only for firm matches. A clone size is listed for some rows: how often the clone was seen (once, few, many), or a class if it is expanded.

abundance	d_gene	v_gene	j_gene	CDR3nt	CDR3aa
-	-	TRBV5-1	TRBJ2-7	TGCGCCAGCAGCAGGGGTTGGGGCCTCGGACCTTACGAGCAGTACTTC	CASSRGWGLGPYEQYF
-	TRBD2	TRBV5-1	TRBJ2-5	TGCGCCAGCCGATCGGGAGGCATTGGAGAGACCCAGTACTTC	CASRSGGIGETQYF
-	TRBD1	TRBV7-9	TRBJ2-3	TGTGCCAGCAGCTTAGTCGGCCAGGGGGCAGGAGATACGCAGTATTTT	CASSLVGQGAGDTQYF
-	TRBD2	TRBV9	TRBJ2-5	TGTGCCAGCAGCGTAGCGATTCCAGGTGTAGGACTAGCGGGAGCTGGGGATCAAGAGACCCAGTACTTC	CASSVAIPGVGLAGAGDQETQYF
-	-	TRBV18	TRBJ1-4	TGTGCCAGCTCATCGTCGACCCGTGGGAATGAAAAACTGTTTTTT	CASSSSTRGNEKLFF
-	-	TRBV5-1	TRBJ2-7	TGCGCCAGCAGCTCGGACGGGGCAGGGTCGTGGGGCCTCTACGAGCAGTACTTC	CASSSDGAGSWGLYEQYF
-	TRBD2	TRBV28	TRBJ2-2	TGTGCCAGCAGTTTAGCGGGAGTAATCACCGGGGAGCTGTTTTTT	CASSLAGVITGELFF
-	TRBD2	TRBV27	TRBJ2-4	TGTGCCAGCAGTCCCTCCCTAGCGGGCAAAAACATTCAGTACTTC	CASSPSLAGKNIQYF
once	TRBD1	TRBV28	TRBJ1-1	TGTGCCAGCAGTACCGCGGGACAGGGGGCGAAGGAAGCTTTCTTT	CASSTAGQGAKEAFF
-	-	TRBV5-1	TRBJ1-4	TGCGCCAGCAGAACAGGACTTAATGAAAAACTGTTTTTT	CASRTGLNEKLFF
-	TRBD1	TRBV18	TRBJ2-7	TGTGCCAGCTCACCTAAACCGGGACAGGGGCTTGCCTACGAGCAGTACTTC	CASSPKPGQGLAYEQYF
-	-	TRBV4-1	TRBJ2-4	TGCGCCAGCAGCCGGACAATACTAGCCAAAAACATTCAGTACTTC	CASSRTILAKNIQYF
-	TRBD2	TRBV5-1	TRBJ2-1	TGCGCCAGCAGCGGAGCGGGAGAGAGCTACAATGAGCAGTTCTTC	CASSGAGESYNEQFF
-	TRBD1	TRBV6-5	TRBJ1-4	TGTGCCACCAGCCGGGACAGGGATGAAAAACTGTTTTTT	CATSRDRDEKLFF
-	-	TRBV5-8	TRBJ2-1	TGTGCCAGCAGCTTGTATGGCAATGAGCAGTTCTTC	CASSLYGNEQFF
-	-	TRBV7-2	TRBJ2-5	TGTGCCAGCAGCTACCCTGGGGGAAGAGAGACCCAGTACTTC	CASSYPGGRETQYF
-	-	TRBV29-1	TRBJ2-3	TGCAGCGTTTGTCTCAGCACAGATACGCAGTATTTT	CSVCLSTDTQYF
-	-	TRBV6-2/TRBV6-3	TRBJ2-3	TGTGCCAGCAGTTACCGCGCCGGGCGGGACAGCACAGATACGCAGTATTTT	CASSYRAGRDSTDTQYF
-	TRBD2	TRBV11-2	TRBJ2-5	TGTGCCAGCAGCTTAGATCAACTAGCGGGACTCAGCAAAGAGACCCAGTACTTC	CASSLDQLAGLSKETQYF
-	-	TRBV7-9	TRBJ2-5	TGTGCCAGCAGCTTCCGACACCCCCAAGAGACCCAGTACTTC	CASSFRHPQETQYF
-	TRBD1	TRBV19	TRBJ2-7	TGTGCCACCACCCCGGGACAGGCAGCCGGCGAGCAGTACTTC	CATTPGQAAGEQYF
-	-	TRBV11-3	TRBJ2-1	TGTGCCAGCAGCCCAAGCCCTCTAGCGCCGAGCTCCTACAATGAGCAGTTCTTC	CASSPSPLAPSSYNEQFF
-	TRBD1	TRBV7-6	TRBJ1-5	TGTGCCAGCAGCTTTGGGACAGGGAAAAGCAATCAGCCCCAGCATTTT	CASSFGTGKSNQPQHF
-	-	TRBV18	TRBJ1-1	TGTGCCAGCTCACGGCCCGCCGAGGGCCCTGAAGCTTTCTTT	CASSRPAEGPEAFF
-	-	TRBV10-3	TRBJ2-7	TGTGCCATCCAATCAGGGGCCCTCTACGAGCAGTACTTC	CAIQSGALYEQYF
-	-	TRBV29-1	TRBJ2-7	TGCAGCGTTGATAGATATCCGCACGAGCAGTACTTC	CSVDRYPHEQYF
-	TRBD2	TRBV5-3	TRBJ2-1	TGTGCCAGAAGCCCGTGGGGAGGGAAGAATGAGCAGTTCTTC	CARSPWGGKNEQFF
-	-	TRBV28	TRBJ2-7	TGTGCCAGCAGTTTAGTAATGGGGAAGAATCCCTACGAGCAGTACTTC	CASSLVMGKNPYEQYF
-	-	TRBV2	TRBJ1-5	TGTGCCAGCAGCCGGGGGAGGGGTGGCAATCAGCCCCAGCATTTT	CASSRGRGGNQPQHF
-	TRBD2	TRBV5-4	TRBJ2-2	TGTGCCAGCAGGACTAGCGGGAGCGGGTACACCGGGGAGCTGTTTTTT	CASRTSGSGYTGELFF
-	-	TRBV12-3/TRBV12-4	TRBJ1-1	TGTGCCAGCAGTTATCTAAACACTGAAGCTTTCTTT	CASSYLNTEAFF